This T cell receptor (beta chain) was documented in a study of T cell responses to AZD1222 COVID-19 vaccine. The junction had 6 bases not matched to a gene; V was cut back by 0 bases and J by 0 bases. This CDR3 region has 19 residues. Germline V lookup: CDR1 SGHNT, CDR2 YYREEE (reference sequence). On this clone: Its antigen is unidentified.

Sequencing was performed with immunoSEQ multiplex PCR; in TCRdb, only in-frame clones are kept and a portion is missing. The sample shows about 110,000 clones, more than 70% of them seen only once. Study outcomes and limitations: Seropositivity was recorded at baseline in only 6 or 7 AZD1222 recipients.

The V and J genes are TRBV5-4 and TRBJ2-6; 10 bases align to TRBD2. This specimen consisted of peripheral blood, obtained 28 days after the second AZD1222 dose. The clonotype was recovered from an adult who received the AZD1222 COVID-19 vaccine. This chain's CDR3 is CASSLAITSGVSGANVLTF. The CDR3 DNA follows: TGTGCCAGCAGCTTGGCCATAACTAGCGGGGTCTCTGGGGCCAACGTCCTGACTTTC.